The 14 T cell receptor beta chains presented below share a single source sample, sequenced in a study of cytomegalovirus exposure and HLA in healthy donors. The PCR made use of 60 Vbeta and 13 Jbeta primers. Some clones are missing from TCRdb's copy, which holds only in-frame ones; the method was immunoSEQ multiplex PCR. The table lists under 200,000 clones, less than 90% of them singletons, with around 0.97% in the top ten. Sequenced input: PBMCs. The receptors derive from a man aged 30 to 45 in good health and CMV-seronegative.

The chain is built from TRBV19 and TRBJ2-7; weak D call: TRBD1 (5 bases). The ends were cut back, 4 bases at V and 3 bases at J, with 13 bases in the middle. The CDR3 spans 14 residues. Germline assignment: CDR1 LNHDA and CDR2 SQIVND (reference sequence). The CDR3, as DNA: TGTGCCAGTAGTAAGGGGCAGACAAACTACGAGCAGTACTTC. Translated, it gives CASSKGQTNYEQYF.

DNA of the CDR3: TGTGCCAGCTCACCATTGCGGAGGACAGGGGGCAATGGGTCCTATAATTCACCCCTCCACTTT. This sequence encodes CASSPLRRTGGNGSYNSPLHF. The J gene is TRBJ1-6, the V gene TRBV18; TRBD1 aligns across 11 bases. The CDR3 is 21 residues long. The V gene's germline CDR1 is KGHSH and CDR2 LQKENI. The V gene end was trimmed by 2 bases and the J gene end by 1 base; junction bases not matched to a gene: 13. Full variable domain (missing parts from reference TRBV18 and TRBJ1-6): NAGVMQNPRHLVRRRGQEARLRCSPMKGHSHVYWYRQLPEEGLKFMVYLQKENIIDESGMPKERFSAEFPKEGPSILRIQQVVRGDSAAYFCASSPLRRTGGNGSYNSPLHFGNGTRLTVT.

On this clone: A junction boundary mismatches the germline segment, possibly from a read error. The chain uses TRBV7-9 and TRBJ1-3; D gene ambiguous. The CDR3 has 12 residues. Germline V gene lookup returns CDR1 SEHNR and CDR2 FQNEAQ (reference sequence). CDR3 sequence: CSSREAGNTIYF. In DNA, the CDR3 is TGTTCCAGCAGAGAGGCTGGAAACACCATATATTTT. Combining the CDR3 with reference TRBV7-9 and TRBJ1-3 gives the whole variable domain DTGVSQNPRHKITKRGQNVTFRCDPISEHNRLYWYRQTLGQGPEFLTYFQNEAQLEKSRLLSDRFSAERPKGSFSTLEIQRTEQGDSAMYLCSSREAGNTIYFGEGSWLTVV.

J is TRBJ2-5 and V is TRBV5-1; D is uncertain. Trimming took off 3 bases at V and 5 bases at J, with 8 bases between the two ends. This CDR3 region has 12 residues. Germline assignment: CDR1 SGHRS and CDR2 YFSETQ. The CDR3 spells CASSSFGETQYF. The CDR3 DNA reads as TGCGCCAGCAGCTCCTTCGGGGAGACCCAGTACTTC.

This clone was observed many times. The chain joins TRBV7-8 to TRBJ2-3, with no clear D. V was cut by 4 bases and J by 2 bases, with 7 bases left in between. The CDR3 length is 13 residues. Germline CDR1 and CDR2: SGHVS and FQNEAQ. Here the CDR3 reads CASSSHNTDTQYF. The CDR3 DNA reads TGTGCCAGCAGCTCCCACAACACAGATACGCAGTATTTT.

The chain combines TRBV30 with TRBJ2-2; 12 bases agree with TRBD2. In germline, CDR1 is GTSNPN, CDR2 SVGIG (reference sequence). This CDR3 has 17 amino acids. Trimming cost V 1 base and J 4 bases; bases outside gene matches: 7. The CDR3 reads CAWSEGLAGTGTGELFF. Written as DNA, the CDR3 is TGTGCCTGGAGTGAAGGACTAGCGGGGACGGGCACCGGGGAGCTGTTTTTT.

Comments on this clone: A read error may produce the germline difference seen at one junction end. This chain uses TRBV4-3 with TRBJ2-7; 8 nucleotides line up with TRBD2. The CDR3 runs 18 residues. Germline V gene sequence: CDR1 LGHNA, CDR2 YSLEER. The DNA for the CDR3 is TGCGCCAGCAGACAAGACCTGACTACTGGCGGGAGGAACTACGAGCAGTACTTC. The encoded protein is CASRQDLTTGGRNYEQYF.

The chain links TRBV15 to TRBJ1-1; D uncertain. Trimming cost V 3 bases and J 1 base, with 9 bases left between them. From germline, CDR1 is LNHNV and CDR2 YYDKDF (reference sequence). This CDR3 has 14 amino acids. The CDR3 nucleotides read TGTGCCACCAGCAGGCAGGTTTGGAACACTGAAGCTTTCTTT. It is translated as CATSRQVWNTEAFF.

This rearrangement joins TRBV29-1 to TRBJ1-1; possible D gene TRBD1, 5 bases. The CDR3 is made up of 12 amino acids. Germline V gene data show CDR1 as SQVTM and CDR2 as ANQGSEA. The V gene lost 4 bases and the J gene lost 6 bases, with 12 bases spanning the gap. CDR3 protein: CSVAQGRAEAFF. Written as DNA, the CDR3 is TGCAGCGTTGCTCAGGGCAGGGCTGAAGCTTTCTTT.

CDR3: CASSEGGAVNEAFF. The CDR3 region has the DNA TGTGCCAGCAGTGAAGGTGGGGCAGTGAATGAAGCTTTCTTT. The chain combines TRBV6-1 with TRBJ1-1, with D possibly being TRBD1 (5 bases). Germline-derived CDR1 and CDR2 are MNHNS and SASEGT. This CDR3 spans 14 amino acids. V gave up 1 base and J gave up 7 bases, with 13 bases separating them.

To note about this clone: Other nucleotide sequences from this sample produce the same CDR3. V gene TRBV5-1 combines with J gene TRBJ1-1; TRBD1 aligns across 8 bases. CDR1 is SGHRS, CDR2 YFSETQ, per germline. This CDR3 is 13 amino acids long. V shed 2 bases and J 4 bases; nucleotides not matched to a gene: 1. The CDR3 region is CASSLTGGTEAFF. The CDR3 DNA is TGCGCCAGCAGCTTAACAGGGGGCACTGAAGCTTTCTTT.

The chain uses TRBV7-6 and TRBJ1-6, with no clear D. The CDR3 totals 14 residues. Germline CDR1 reads SGHVS; CDR2 reads FNYEAQ. V lost 1 base to trimming and J lost 6 bases, with 7 bases between them. For the CDR3, the DNA is TGTGCCAGCAGCTTAGGGCAGGTTAATTCACCCCTCCACTTT. Its translation: CASSLGQVNSPLHF.

This chain links TRBV4-1 with TRBJ2-7; TRBD1 agrees at 8 bases. V lost 5 bases and J lost 2; bases outside the gene matches: 8. Germline V gene sequence: CDR1 MGHRA, CDR2 YSYEKL. CDR3 length equals 15 residues. CDR3 DNA: TGCGCCAGCAGCTGGGGACAGGAGGGGACCTACGAGCAGTACTTC. Translated: CASSWGQEGTYEQYF.

Only one count was recorded for this clone. This sequence joins TRBV5-5 and TRBJ2-3, with D maybe TRBD2 (7 bases). The CDR3 is 15 residues long. V lost 4 bases and J 3 bases, leaving 15 bases between the germline ends. CDR1 SGHKS and CDR2 YYEKEE come from the germline V gene (reference sequence). The CDR3, as DNA: TGTGCCAGCAGCCCCACAGGGACTATGACAGATACGCAGTATTTT. Its translation: CASSPTGTMTDTQYF. The full variable domain, its missing parts supplied by reference TRBV5-5 and TRBJ2-3, is DAGVTQSPTHLIKTRGQQVTLRCSPISGHKSVSWYQQVLGQGPQFIFQYYEKEERGRGNFPDRFSARQFPNYSSELNVNALLLGDSALYLCASSPTGTMTDTQYFGPGTRLTVL.